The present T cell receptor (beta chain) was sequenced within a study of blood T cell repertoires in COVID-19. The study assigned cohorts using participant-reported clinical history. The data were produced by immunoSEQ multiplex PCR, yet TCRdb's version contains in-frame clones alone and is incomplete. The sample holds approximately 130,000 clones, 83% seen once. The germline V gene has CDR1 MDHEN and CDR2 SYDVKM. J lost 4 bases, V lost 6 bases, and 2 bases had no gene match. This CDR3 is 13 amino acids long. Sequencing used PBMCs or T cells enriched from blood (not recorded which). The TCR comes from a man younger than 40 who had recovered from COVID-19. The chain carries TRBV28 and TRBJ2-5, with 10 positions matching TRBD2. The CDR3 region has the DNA TGTGCCAGCAGACTAGCGGGGTCAGAGACCCAGTACTTC. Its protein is CASRLAGSETQYF.